What follows is one TCR beta chain and its context. Per the germline V gene, CDR1 is SGHRS and CDR2 is YFSETQ. Trimming removed 0 bases at V and 8 bases at J, with 15 bases between. This CDR3 has 15 residues. The data were taken from a study of blood T cell repertoires in COVID-19. In the original analysis: The authors estimated nucleated cell counts from reference gene primer amplification. Sequenced by immunoSEQ multiplex PCR; TCRdb stores in-frame clones only, minus some. Clone size and the V and J calls come from that table; the DNA yielded D and trimming. The sample consists of over 45,000 clones, roughly four fifths of them appearing once.

This chain links TRBV5-1 with TRBJ2-1, with TRBD1 as a possible D gene (5 bases). This TCR was sampled from a woman of 80 years or more with acute or convalescent COVID-19. The sample comprised peripheral blood. CDR3 protein: CASSLGGHMVDEQFF. DNA for the CDR3: TGCGCCAGCAGCTTGGGAGGACACATGGTCGATGAGCAGTTCTTC.